The entry that follows covers one T cell receptor (beta chain) sequence. Its antigen is undetermined. Profiled with immunoSEQ multiplex PCR; TCRdb holds only in-frame clones, not every one. The table shows around 40,000 clones, with 76% occurring only once. CDR3 length: 16 amino acids. Germline CDR1 is SGHRS and CDR2 is YFSETQ. Trimming took 0 bases from V and 0 from J, leaving 10 bases between them. The sample is drawn from a study of chemoradiotherapy in HPV16-positive cancers. About the study: Candidate HPV-specific clones and shared TCR motifs came from two HPV16-positive patients.

General study findings and limits: Non-HPV-specific T cells did not expand in tumors during treatment, whereas candidate HPV-specific clones and E7-related motifs did. For HPV16-positive patients, expanding HPV-responsive T cells associated with longer recurrence-free survival.

This clonotype was sampled from a human donor with HPV-associated anogenital cancer. The rearrangement joins TRBV5-1 to TRBJ1-3; D is unclear. Specimen: blood, collected from a patient who underwent chemoradiotherapy. As DNA, the CDR3 is TGCGCCAGCAGCTTGGCCCCAGACTCCTCTGGAAACACCATATATTTT. This sequence encodes CASSLAPDSSGNTIYF.